The following is a T cell receptor beta chain sequence with its context. This entry belongs to a study of blood T cell repertoires in COVID-19. CDR3 length equals 13 residues. Germline loops: CDR1 LNHDA, CDR2 SQIVND (reference sequence). Trimming shortened V by 0 bases and J by 7 bases, and 9 bases separated the two germline ends. Libraries were prepared by immunoSEQ multiplex PCR; TCRdb keeps only in-frame clonotypes and omits some of them. The sample lists tens of thousands of clones; about nine tenths were seen once. This clonotype was sampled from a human donor in a cohort sampled during active COVID-19. The sequenced material came from peripheral blood. This chain links TRBV19 with TRBJ1-2; TRBD1 might be the D (5 bases). The CDR3 DNA sequence: TGTGCCAGTAGTATAGAGGAGGGGAGTGGCTACACCTTC. Translating it yields CASSIEEGSGYTF.